This is a list of T cell receptor beta chains from one sample in a study of T cell responses to AZD1222 COVID-19 vaccine. Here immunoSEQ multiplex PCR was the method, and the copy in TCRdb shows in-frame clones only, minus some. The sample holds over 100,000 clones, less than 90% seen once. Material: peripheral blood, obtained on day 0 of AZD1222 vaccination. Receptors were obtained from an adult in good health. Both conserved end residues are part of each CDR3. The D gene is left open where the match is weak. Rows may omit the clone size; those that give it use once, few, many or a size class.

v_call: TRBV10-3; j_call: TRBJ1-2; clone_size: -; d_call: -; cdr3_aa: CAISESNRAEGYTF; cdr3_nt: TGTGCCATCAGTGAGTCAAACAGGGCGGAGGGCTACACCTTC
v_call: TRBV7-3; j_call: TRBJ2-3; clone_size: -; d_call: TRBD2; cdr3_aa: CASSPNAGGKDTQYF; cdr3_nt: TGTGCCAGCAGCCCGAACGCGGGAGGGAAAGATACGCAGTATTTT
v_call: TRBV30; j_call: TRBJ1-6; clone_size: -; d_call: -; cdr3_aa: CAIRGASPLHF; cdr3_nt: TGTGCCATAAGGGGGGCTTCACCCCTCCACTTT
v_call: TRBV19; j_call: TRBJ1-2; clone_size: -; d_call: TRBD1; cdr3_aa: CASSISGGDNYGYTF; cdr3_nt: TGTGCCAGTAGTATATCAGGGGGCGATAACTATGGCTACACCTTC
v_call: TRBV11-2; j_call: TRBJ1-2; clone_size: -; d_call: -; cdr3_aa: CASSLGAGTGYTF; cdr3_nt: TGTGCCAGCAGCTTAGGGGCAGGAACTGGCTACACCTTC
v_call: TRBV30; j_call: TRBJ1-2; clone_size: few; d_call: -; cdr3_aa: CAWSPQGLGYGYTF; cdr3_nt: TGTGCCTGGAGTCCGCAGGGTTTAGGCTATGGCTACACCTTC
v_call: TRBV7-8; j_call: TRBJ2-1; clone_size: -; d_call: -; cdr3_aa: CASDEDRSSYNEQFF; cdr3_nt: TGTGCCAGCGACGAAGACCGGAGCTCCTACAATGAGCAGTTCTTC
v_call: TRBV5-1; j_call: TRBJ2-2; clone_size: -; d_call: -; cdr3_aa: CASSLVQGPGELFF; cdr3_nt: TGCGCCAGCAGCTTGGTACAGGGACCCGGGGAGCTGTTTTTT
v_call: TRBV6-1; j_call: TRBJ2-7; clone_size: -; d_call: TRBD2; cdr3_aa: CASRPGEGLYEQYF; cdr3_nt: TGTGCCAGCAGGCCCGGGGAGGGGCTCTACGAGCAGTACTTC
v_call: TRBV6-1; j_call: TRBJ2-2; clone_size: -; d_call: -; cdr3_aa: CASSGLGGPPRTGELFF; cdr3_nt: TGTGCCAGCAGTGGTCTGGGCGGGCCGCCGAGGACCGGGGAGCTGTTTTTT
v_call: TRBV29-1; j_call: TRBJ1-1; clone_size: -; d_call: TRBD1; cdr3_aa: CSVGDRMAEAFF; cdr3_nt: TGCAGCGTTGGGGACAGGATGGCTGAAGCTTTCTTT
v_call: TRBV9; j_call: TRBJ1-2; clone_size: -; d_call: -; cdr3_aa: CASSFKERADYGYTF; cdr3_nt: TGTGCCAGCAGCTTTAAGGAAAGGGCGGACTATGGCTACACCTTC
v_call: TRBV11-2; j_call: TRBJ1-5; clone_size: once; d_call: -; cdr3_aa: CASSLALDQPQHF; cdr3_nt: TGTGCCAGCAGCTTAGCCCTTGATCAGCCCCAGCATTTT
v_call: TRBV4-1; j_call: TRBJ2-7; clone_size: -; d_call: -; cdr3_aa: CASRLIRDTAYEQYF; cdr3_nt: TGCGCCAGCAGGCTCATCCGGGACACCGCCTACGAGCAGTACTTC
v_call: TRBV28; j_call: TRBJ1-6; clone_size: -; d_call: -; cdr3_aa: CASTSRSSYNSPLHF; cdr3_nt: TGTGCCAGCACCAGCAGGAGCTCCTATAATTCACCCCTCCACTTT
v_call: TRBV3-1/TRBV3-2; j_call: TRBJ1-4; clone_size: -; d_call: -; cdr3_aa: CASSQDSSGMRKLFF; cdr3_nt: TGTGCCAGCAGCCAAGATTCGTCAGGGATGAGAAAACTGTTTTTT
v_call: TRBV5-6; j_call: TRBJ2-1; clone_size: -; d_call: TRBD2; cdr3_aa: CASSPDSGSHEQFF; cdr3_nt: TGTGCCAGCAGCCCTGACAGCGGGAGTCATGAGCAGTTCTTC
v_call: TRBV30; j_call: TRBJ2-3; clone_size: -; d_call: -; cdr3_aa: CAWTTTGTDTQYF; cdr3_nt: TGTGCCTGGACCACCACAGGGACAGATACGCAGTATTTT
v_call: TRBV15; j_call: TRBJ1-6; clone_size: -; d_call: -; cdr3_aa: CATHGQPNSPLHF; cdr3_nt: TGTGCCACCCACGGACAGCCCAATTCACCCCTCCACTTT
v_call: TRBV24-1; j_call: TRBJ1-2; clone_size: -; d_call: -; cdr3_aa: CATSDLGGRNYGYTF; cdr3_nt: TGTGCCACCAGTGATTTAGGAGGACGTAACTATGGCTACACCTTC